These T cell receptor beta chains were read from a single sample in a study of T-cell memory formation after mild COVID-19. TCRdb itself ran the 5' RACE reads through MiXCR, one entry per CDR3 protein. The data hold about 470,000 distinct CDR3 sequences, with 20% to 25% observed a single time. The sequenced material came from PBMCs or a T cell subset sorted from them (not recorded which). Receptors originate from an adult woman who had mild COVID-19 (a few samples of this study predate the infection). Cell type and time point are not known. Each CDR3 is given with its conserved first and last residue. Each record gives: clone size, V gene, D gene, J gene, CDR3 DNA, CDR3 protein. The D gene is left open where the match is weak. Where a row states a size, it is once, few, many or the class of an expanded clone; other rows omit it.

abundance: .; v_gene: TRBV27; d_gene: .; j_gene: TRBJ2-1; CDR3nt: TGTGCCAGCAGTCCACGACAGTCTCTTGAGCTAGGGGAGCAGTTCTTC; CDR3aa: CASSPRQSLELGEQFF
abundance: few; v_gene: TRBV5-1; d_gene: TRBD1; j_gene: TRBJ1-6; CDR3nt: TGCGCCAGCAGCCGAGGGACAGCTTCCTATAATTCACCCCTCCACTTT; CDR3aa: CASSRGTASYNSPLHF
abundance: .; v_gene: TRBV20-1; d_gene: .; j_gene: TRBJ2-4; CDR3nt: TGCAGTGCTAGCCGGGGGGCCAAAAACATTCAGTACTTC; CDR3aa: CSASRGAKNIQYF
abundance: .; v_gene: TRBV7-2; d_gene: TRBD2; j_gene: TRBJ2-5; CDR3nt: TGTGCCAGCAGCTCCCGAAGCCCGGGCGGGAGTGGTTTTGGAGAGACCCAGTACTTC; CDR3aa: CASSSRSPGGSGFGETQYF
abundance: .; v_gene: TRBV6-5; d_gene: TRBD1; j_gene: TRBJ1-4; CDR3nt: TGTGCCAGCAGTTTAGACAGGGTAGGGGAAAAACTGTTTTTT; CDR3aa: CASSLDRVGEKLFF
abundance: few; v_gene: TRBV7-2; d_gene: TRBD2; j_gene: TRBJ2-7; CDR3nt: TGTGCCAGCAGCCCGAGCCTAGCGGCCTACGAGCAGTACTTC; CDR3aa: CASSPSLAAYEQYF
abundance: few; v_gene: TRBV7-2; d_gene: .; j_gene: TRBJ2-7; CDR3nt: TGTGCCAGCAACCCCCTCGGGGAGCAGTACTTC; CDR3aa: CASNPLGEQYF
abundance: few; v_gene: TRBV12-3/TRBV12-4; d_gene: TRBD1; j_gene: TRBJ2-5; CDR3nt: TGTGCCAGCAGTTTTATAACAGGGGGGCAAGAGACCCAGTACTTC; CDR3aa: CASSFITGGQETQYF
abundance: .; v_gene: TRBV29-1; d_gene: TRBD1; j_gene: TRBJ2-7; CDR3nt: TGCAGCGTTGAATTACAGGGGCCCTACGAGCAGTACTTC; CDR3aa: CSVELQGPYEQYF
abundance: few; v_gene: TRBV7-9; d_gene: TRBD2; j_gene: TRBJ2-7; CDR3nt: TGTGCCAGCAGCTTAGCTAACGGGGGGAGCTACGAGCAGTACTTC; CDR3aa: CASSLANGGSYEQYF
abundance: few; v_gene: TRBV24-1; d_gene: .; j_gene: TRBJ2-3; CDR3nt: TGTGCCACCAGTGATTTGCACATGGGAGGACCTAGCACAGATACGCAGTATTTT; CDR3aa: CATSDLHMGGPSTDTQYF
abundance: .; v_gene: TRBV19; d_gene: TRBD1; j_gene: TRBJ2-7; CDR3nt: TGTGCCAGTAGTATCGGGGGACAGGGTCATGGCGAACAGTACTTC; CDR3aa: CASSIGGQGHGEQYF
abundance: .; v_gene: TRBV12-3/TRBV12-4; d_gene: .; j_gene: TRBJ1-2; CDR3nt: TGTGCCAGCAGCCCGGGACCCCAGAGATTC; CDR3aa: CASSPGPQRF
abundance: .; v_gene: TRBV6-1; d_gene: .; j_gene: TRBJ2-2; CDR3nt: TGTGCCAGCAGTGGGGGACGTTACACCGGGGAGCTGTTTTTT; CDR3aa: CASSGGRYTGELFF